Listed below are T cell receptor beta chains from one sample, sequenced in a study of blood T cell repertoires in COVID-19. Measured with immunoSEQ multiplex PCR; TCRdb has only the in-frame clones, and not every one. The sample yields about 240,000 clones, about 86% seen once. Sequencing was done on a sample of peripheral blood. The receptors here all came from a woman of 80 years or more with acute or convalescent COVID-19. CDR3s include the opening cysteine and the closing phenylalanine or tryptophan. The order of the fields is clone size, V gene, D gene, J gene, CDR3 protein, CDR3 DNA. The D gene is left open where the match is weak. Size values are once, few and many counts, or a class for expanded clones, and some rows have none.

once,TRBV4-1,TRBD2,TRBJ2-6,CASSQDPRGRVLTSGANVLTF,TGCGCCAGCAGCCAAGATCCCCGGGGGAGGGTTCTTACCTCTGGGGCCAACGTCCTGACTTTC
NA,TRBV28,NA,TRBJ2-7,CASSPMTGEQYF,TGTGCCAGCAGTCCGATGACAGGCGAGCAGTACTTC
once,TRBV15,TRBD2,TRBJ2-7,CATSRDRSGGYSYEQYF,TGTGCCACCAGCAGAGATCGGAGCGGGGGGTACTCCTACGAGCAGTACTTC
NA,TRBV3-1/TRBV3-2,NA,TRBJ2-1,CASSQTSNEQFF,TGTGCCAGCAGCCAAACTAGCAATGAGCAGTTCTTC
NA,TRBV3-1/TRBV3-2,TRBD1,TRBJ1-5,CASSQQTGGRGQPQHF,TGTGCCAGCAGCCAACAAACAGGGGGCAGGGGTCAGCCCCAGCATTTT
NA,TRBV6-2/TRBV6-3,TRBD2,TRBJ2-3,CASSPRGVWTDTQYF,TGTGCCAGCAGCCCCCGGGGGGTCTGGACAGATACGCAGTATTTT
NA,TRBV27,NA,TRBJ2-7,CASSPQEPPYEQYF,TGTGCCAGCAGTCCCCAGGAACCGCCCTACGAGCAGTACTTC
NA,TRBV28,TRBD2,TRBJ2-3,CASPPRGGTDTQYF,TGTGCCAGCCCCCCCCGGGGGGGCACAGATACGCAGTATTTT
NA,TRBV3-1/TRBV3-2,NA,TRBJ1-3,CASSQATDIRNTIYF,TGTGCCAGCAGCCAAGCTACGGACATCCGGAACACCATATATTTT
NA,TRBV6-6,TRBD1,TRBJ1-5,CASSYSDRDNQPQHF,TGTGCCAGCAGTTATTCGGACAGGGACAATCAGCCCCAGCATTTT